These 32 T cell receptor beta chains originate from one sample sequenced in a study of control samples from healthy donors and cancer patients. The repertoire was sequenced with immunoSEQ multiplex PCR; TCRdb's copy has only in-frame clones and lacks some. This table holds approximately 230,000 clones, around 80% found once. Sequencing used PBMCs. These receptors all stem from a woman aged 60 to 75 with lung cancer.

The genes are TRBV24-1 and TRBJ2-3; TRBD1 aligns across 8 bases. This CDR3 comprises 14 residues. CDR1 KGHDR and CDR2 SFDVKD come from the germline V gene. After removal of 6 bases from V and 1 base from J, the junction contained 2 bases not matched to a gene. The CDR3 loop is CATSLGQGTDTQYF. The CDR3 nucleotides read TGTGCCACCAGTTTGGGACAGGGCACAGATACGCAGTATTTT.

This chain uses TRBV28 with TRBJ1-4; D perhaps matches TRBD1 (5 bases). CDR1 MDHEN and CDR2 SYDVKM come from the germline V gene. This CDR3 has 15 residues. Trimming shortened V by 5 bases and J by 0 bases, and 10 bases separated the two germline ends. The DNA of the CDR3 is TGTGCCAGCAGTAGCGACAGCTCAACTAATGAAAAACTGTTTTTT. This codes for CASSSDSSTNEKLFF.

The CDR3 nucleotides are TGTGCCAGCTCACCCGGACTAGCGGGAGGAAAAGATACGCAGTATTTT. Protein sequence: CASSPGLAGGKDTQYF. The gene calls are TRBV18 and TRBJ2-3; TRBD2 agrees at 14 bases. The CDR3 has 16 amino acids. The V and J ends lost 3 bases and 5 bases, in that order; junction bases with no gene match: 4. Germline CDR1 KGHSH, CDR2 LQKENI.

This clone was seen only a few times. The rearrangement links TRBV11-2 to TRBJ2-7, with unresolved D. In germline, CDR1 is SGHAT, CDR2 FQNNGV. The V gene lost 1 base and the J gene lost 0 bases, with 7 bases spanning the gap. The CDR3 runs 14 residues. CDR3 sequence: CASSLGASSYEQYF. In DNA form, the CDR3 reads TGTGCCAGCAGCTTAGGGGCCAGCTCCTACGAGCAGTACTTC.

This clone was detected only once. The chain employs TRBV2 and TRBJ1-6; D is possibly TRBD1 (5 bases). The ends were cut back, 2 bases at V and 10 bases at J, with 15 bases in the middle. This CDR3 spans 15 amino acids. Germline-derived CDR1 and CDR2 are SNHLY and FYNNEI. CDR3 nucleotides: TGTGCCAGCAGTGAAATCGATAAGGGGCGGTCACCCCTCCACTTT. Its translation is CASSEIDKGRSPLHF.

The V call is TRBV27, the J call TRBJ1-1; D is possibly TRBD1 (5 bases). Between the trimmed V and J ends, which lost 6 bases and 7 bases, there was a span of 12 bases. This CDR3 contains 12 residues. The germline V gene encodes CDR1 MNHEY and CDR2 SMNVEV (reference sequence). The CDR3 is CASSPWGGEAFF. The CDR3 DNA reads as TGTGCCAGCAGCCCATGGGGGGGTGAAGCTTTCTTT.

The CDR3 loop is CASRPLAGGMFF. CDR3 DNA: TGTGCCAGCAGACCTCTAGCGGGAGGGATGTTCTTC. The V gene is TRBV28, the J gene TRBJ2-1; 12 bases line up with TRBD2. V trimming: 6 bases; J trimming: 15 bases; junction bases outside the gene matches: 6. The CDR3 totals 12 residues. Looked up from germline, CDR1 is MDHEN and CDR2 is SYDVKM.

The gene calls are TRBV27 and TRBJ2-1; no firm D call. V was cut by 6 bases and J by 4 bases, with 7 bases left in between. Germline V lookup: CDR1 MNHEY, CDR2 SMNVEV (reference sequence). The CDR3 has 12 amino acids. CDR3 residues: CASSPGYNEQFF. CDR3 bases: TGTGCCAGCAGCCCAGGATACAATGAGCAGTTCTTC.

The CDR3 loop is CASSLRREGTNEKLFF. CDR3 nucleotides: TGTGCCAGCAGTTTGCGTAGGGAGGGAACTAATGAAAAACTGTTTTTT. This sequence joins TRBV28 and TRBJ1-4; D not certain. The CDR3 consists of 16 residues. Trimming shortened V by 3 bases and J by 1 base, and 12 bases separated the two germline ends. CDR1 and CDR2 from the germline V gene are MDHEN and SYDVKM.

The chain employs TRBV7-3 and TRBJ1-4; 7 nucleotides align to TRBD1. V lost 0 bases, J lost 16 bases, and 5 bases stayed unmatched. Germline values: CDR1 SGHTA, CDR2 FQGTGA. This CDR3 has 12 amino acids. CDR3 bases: TGTGCCAGCAGCTTAACGGGACAGCTCAAGTTTTTT. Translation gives CASSLTGQLKFF.

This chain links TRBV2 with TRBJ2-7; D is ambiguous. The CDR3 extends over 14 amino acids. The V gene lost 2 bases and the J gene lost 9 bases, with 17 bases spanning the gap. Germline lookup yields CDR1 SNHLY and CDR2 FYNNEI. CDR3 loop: CASSEYGGLSGQYF. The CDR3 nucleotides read TGTGCCAGCAGTGAATACGGTGGCTTATCGGGGCAGTACTTC.

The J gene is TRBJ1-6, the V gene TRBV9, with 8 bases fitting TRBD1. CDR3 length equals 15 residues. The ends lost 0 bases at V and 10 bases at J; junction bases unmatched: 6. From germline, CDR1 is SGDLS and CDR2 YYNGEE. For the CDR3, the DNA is TGTGCCAGCAGCGTAGATCACAGGGGGGAATCACCCCTCCACTTT. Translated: CASSVDHRGESPLHF.

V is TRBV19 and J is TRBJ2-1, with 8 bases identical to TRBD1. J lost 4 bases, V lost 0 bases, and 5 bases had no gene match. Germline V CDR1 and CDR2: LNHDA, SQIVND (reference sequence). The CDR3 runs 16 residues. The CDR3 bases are TGTGCCAGTAGTATAGAACACACAGGGGGGTACAATGAGCAGTTCTTC. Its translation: CASSIEHTGGYNEQFF. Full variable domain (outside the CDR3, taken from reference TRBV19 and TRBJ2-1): DGGITQSPKYLFRKEGQNVTLSCEQNLNHDAMYWYRQDPGQGLRLIYYSQIVNDFQKGDIAEGYSVSREKKESFPLTVTSAQKNPTAFYLCASSIEHTGGYNEQFFGPGTRLTVL.

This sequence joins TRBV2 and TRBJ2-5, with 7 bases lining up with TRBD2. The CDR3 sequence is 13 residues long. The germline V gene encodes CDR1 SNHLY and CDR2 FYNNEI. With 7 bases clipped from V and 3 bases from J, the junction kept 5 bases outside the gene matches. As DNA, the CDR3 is TGTGCCAGCAACCGGGGGAGGGAAGAGACCCAGTACTTC. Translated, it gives CASNRGREETQYF.

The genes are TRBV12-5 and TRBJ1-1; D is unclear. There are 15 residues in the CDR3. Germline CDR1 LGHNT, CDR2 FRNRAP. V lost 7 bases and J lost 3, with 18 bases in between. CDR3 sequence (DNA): TGTGCTAGTGCCCTCGACGTGGGGTTTTACACTGAAGCTTTCTTT. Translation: CASALDVGFYTEAFF.

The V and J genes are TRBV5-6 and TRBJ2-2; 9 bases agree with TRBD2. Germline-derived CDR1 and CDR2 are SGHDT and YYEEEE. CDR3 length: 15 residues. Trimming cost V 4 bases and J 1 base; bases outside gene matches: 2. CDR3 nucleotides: TGTGCCAGCAGCCGACTAGCGGAGAACACCGGGGAGCTGTTTTTT. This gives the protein CASSRLAENTGELFF.

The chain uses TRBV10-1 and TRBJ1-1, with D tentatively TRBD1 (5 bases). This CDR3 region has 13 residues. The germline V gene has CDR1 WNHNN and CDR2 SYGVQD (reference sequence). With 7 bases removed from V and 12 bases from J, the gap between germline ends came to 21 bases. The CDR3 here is CASNPGTPSLTFF. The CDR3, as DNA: TGCGCCAGCAACCCCGGGACGCCTAGTTTGACTTTCTTT.

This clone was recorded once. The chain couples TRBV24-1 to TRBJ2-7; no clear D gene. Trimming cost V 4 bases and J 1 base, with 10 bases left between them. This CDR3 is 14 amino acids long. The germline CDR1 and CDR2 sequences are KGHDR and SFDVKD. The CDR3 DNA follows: TGTGCCACCAGTGAGGACGCAAATTCCTACGAGCAGTACTTC. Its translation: CATSEDANSYEQYF.

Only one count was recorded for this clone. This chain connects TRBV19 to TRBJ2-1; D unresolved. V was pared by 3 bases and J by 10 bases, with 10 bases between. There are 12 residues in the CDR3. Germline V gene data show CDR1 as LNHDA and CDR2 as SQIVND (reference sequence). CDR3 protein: CASSMVEGEQFF. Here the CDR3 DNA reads TGTGCCAGTAGTATGGTCGAAGGCGAGCAGTTCTTC.

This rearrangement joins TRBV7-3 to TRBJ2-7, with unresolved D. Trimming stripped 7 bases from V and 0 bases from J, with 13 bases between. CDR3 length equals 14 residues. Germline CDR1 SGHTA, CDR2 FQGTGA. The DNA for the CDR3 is TGTGCCAGCACCCCCATCCACCGCTCCTACGAGCAGTACTTC. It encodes CASTPIHRSYEQYF. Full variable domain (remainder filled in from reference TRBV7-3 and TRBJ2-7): GAGVSQTPSNKVTEKGKYVELRCDPISGHTALYWYRQSLGQGPEFLIYFQGTGAADDSGLPNDRFFAVRPEGSVSTLKIQRTERGDSAVYLCASTPIHRSYEQYFGPGTRLTVT.

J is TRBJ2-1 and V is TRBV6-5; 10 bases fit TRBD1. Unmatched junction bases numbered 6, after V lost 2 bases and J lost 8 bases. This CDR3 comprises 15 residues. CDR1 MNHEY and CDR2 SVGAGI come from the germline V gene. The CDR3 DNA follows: TGTGCCAGCAGTTACGGACAGGGGGGCATTGATGAGCAGTTCTTC. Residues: CASSYGQGGIDEQFF.

The CDR3, as DNA: TGCGCCAGCAGCTTACAGGGGGACTATGGCTACACCTTC. Protein sequence: CASSLQGDYGYTF. The chain couples TRBV5-1 to TRBJ1-2; 8 bases fit TRBD1. CDR1 and CDR2 (germline): SGHRS, YFSETQ. The ends lost 2 bases at V and 3 bases at J; junction bases unmatched: 0. The CDR3 loop spans 13 amino acids.

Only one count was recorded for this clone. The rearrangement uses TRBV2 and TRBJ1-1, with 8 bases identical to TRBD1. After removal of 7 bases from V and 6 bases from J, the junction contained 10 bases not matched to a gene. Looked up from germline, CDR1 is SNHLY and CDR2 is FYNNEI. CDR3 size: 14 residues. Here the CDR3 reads CASTSRTGHSEAFF. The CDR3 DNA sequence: TGTGCCAGCACGTCCCGGACAGGGCATTCTGAAGCTTTCTTT.

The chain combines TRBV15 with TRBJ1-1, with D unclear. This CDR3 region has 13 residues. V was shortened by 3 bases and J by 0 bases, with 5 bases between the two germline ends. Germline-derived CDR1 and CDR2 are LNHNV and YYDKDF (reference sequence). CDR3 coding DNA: TGTGCCACCAGCAGCACCTTGAACACTGAAGCTTTCTTT. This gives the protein CATSSTLNTEAFF.

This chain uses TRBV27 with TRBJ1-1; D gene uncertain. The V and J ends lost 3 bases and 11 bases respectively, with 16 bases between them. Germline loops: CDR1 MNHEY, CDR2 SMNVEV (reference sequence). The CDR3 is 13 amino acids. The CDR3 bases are TGTGCCAGCAGTTTGACGTCGGATTTGAGGGCTTTCTTT. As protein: CASSLTSDLRAFF.

CDR3 protein: CASSLTAGVSTDTQYF. DNA for the CDR3: TGCGCCAGCAGCTTGACAGCGGGAGTCTCCACAGATACGCAGTATTTT. This chain uses TRBV5-1 with TRBJ2-3; 8 nucleotides agree with TRBD2. V was pared by 1 base and J by 2 bases, with 6 bases of the junction left unmatched. This CDR3 is 16 amino acids long. The germline CDR1 and CDR2 sequences are SGHRS and YFSETQ.

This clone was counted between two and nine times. This CDR3 reads CATSDSRGGNNEQFF. CDR3 DNA sequence: TGTGCCACCAGTGATTCACGCGGCGGGAACAATGAGCAGTTCTTC. The chain couples TRBV24-1 to TRBJ2-1; tentative D call: TRBD2 (6 bases). V gave up 2 bases and J gave up 5 bases, with 12 bases separating them. Germline-derived CDR1 and CDR2 are KGHDR and SFDVKD. The CDR3 has 15 amino acids.

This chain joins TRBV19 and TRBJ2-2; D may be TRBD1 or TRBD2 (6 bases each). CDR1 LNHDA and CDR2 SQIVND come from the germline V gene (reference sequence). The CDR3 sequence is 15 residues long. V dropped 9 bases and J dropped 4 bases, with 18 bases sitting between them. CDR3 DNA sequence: TGTGCCAGCTGGGACTCACAGGGATCCACCGGGGAGCTGTTTTTT. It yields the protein CASWDSQGSTGELFF.

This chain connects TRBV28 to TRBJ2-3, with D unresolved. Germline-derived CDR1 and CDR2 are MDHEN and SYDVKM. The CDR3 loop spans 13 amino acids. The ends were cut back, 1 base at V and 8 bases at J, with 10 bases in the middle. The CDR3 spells CASSLSQPITQYF. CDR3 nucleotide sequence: TGTGCCAGCAGTTTATCCCAACCAATTACGCAGTATTTT.

The CDR3 DNA sequence: TGTGCCAGCAGACCCACCACCGGCGGAGGAAACACCATATATTTT. Protein product: CASRPTTGGGNTIYF. V is TRBV28 and J is TRBJ1-3; D gene unclear. The CDR3 has 15 amino acids. V dropped 6 bases and J dropped 4 bases, with 16 bases sitting between them. CDR1 is MDHEN and CDR2 is SYDVKM in the germline V gene.

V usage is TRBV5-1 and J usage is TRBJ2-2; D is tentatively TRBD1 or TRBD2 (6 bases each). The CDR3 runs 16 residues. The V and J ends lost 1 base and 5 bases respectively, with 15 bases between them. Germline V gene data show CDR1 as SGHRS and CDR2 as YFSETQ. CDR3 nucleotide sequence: TGCGCCAGCAGCTTGACAGGGAGCGGGCTTACCGGGGAGCTGTTTTTT. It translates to CASSLTGSGLTGELFF.

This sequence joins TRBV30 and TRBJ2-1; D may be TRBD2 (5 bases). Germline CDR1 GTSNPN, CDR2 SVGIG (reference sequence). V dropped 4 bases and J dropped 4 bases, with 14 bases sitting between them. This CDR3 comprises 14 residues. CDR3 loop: CAWTRGGTYNEQFF. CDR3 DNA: TGTGCCTGGACTCGCGGAGGAACTTACAATGAGCAGTTCTTC.